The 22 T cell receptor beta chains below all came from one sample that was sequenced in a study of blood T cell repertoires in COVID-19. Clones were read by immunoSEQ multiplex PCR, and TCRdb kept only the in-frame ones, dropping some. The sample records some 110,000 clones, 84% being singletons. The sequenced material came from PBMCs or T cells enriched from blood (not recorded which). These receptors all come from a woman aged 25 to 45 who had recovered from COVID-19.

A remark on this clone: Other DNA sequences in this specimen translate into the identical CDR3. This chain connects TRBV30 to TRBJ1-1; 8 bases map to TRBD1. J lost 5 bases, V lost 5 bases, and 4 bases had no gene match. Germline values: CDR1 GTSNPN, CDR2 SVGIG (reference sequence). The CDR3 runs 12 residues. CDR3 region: CAWGTGRTEAFF. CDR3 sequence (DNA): TGTGCCTGGGGGACAGGAAGGACTGAAGCTTTCTTT.

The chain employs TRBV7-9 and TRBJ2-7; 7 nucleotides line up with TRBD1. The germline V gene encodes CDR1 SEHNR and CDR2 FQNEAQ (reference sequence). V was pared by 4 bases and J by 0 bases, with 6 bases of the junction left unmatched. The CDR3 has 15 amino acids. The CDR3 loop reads CASSSPDRASYEQYF. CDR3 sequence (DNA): TGTGCCAGCAGCTCCCCCGACAGGGCCTCCTACGAGCAGTACTTC.

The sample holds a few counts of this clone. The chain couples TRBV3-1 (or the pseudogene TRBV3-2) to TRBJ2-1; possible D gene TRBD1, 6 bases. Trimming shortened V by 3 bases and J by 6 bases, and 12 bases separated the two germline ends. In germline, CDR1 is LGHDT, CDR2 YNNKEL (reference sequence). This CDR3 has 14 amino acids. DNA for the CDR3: TGTGCCAGCAGCCAGGAAACAGGGCTCAATGAGCAGTTCTTC. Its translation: CASSQETGLNEQFF.

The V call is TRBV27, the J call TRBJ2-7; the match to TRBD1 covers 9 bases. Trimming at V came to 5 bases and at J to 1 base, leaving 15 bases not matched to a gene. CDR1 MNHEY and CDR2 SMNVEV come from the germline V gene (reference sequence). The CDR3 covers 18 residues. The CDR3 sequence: CASSSTHPGQGSSYEQYF. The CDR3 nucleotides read TGTGCCAGCAGTAGCACTCACCCGGGACAGGGATCGTCCTACGAGCAGTACTTC.

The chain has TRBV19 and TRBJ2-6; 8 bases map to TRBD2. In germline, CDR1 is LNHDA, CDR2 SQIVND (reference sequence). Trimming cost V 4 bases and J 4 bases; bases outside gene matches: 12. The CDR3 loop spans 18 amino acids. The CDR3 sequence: CASSTIGTRRGGANVLTF. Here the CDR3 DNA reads TGTGCCAGTAGTACAATCGGGACTAGGAGGGGAGGGGCCAACGTCCTGACTTTC.

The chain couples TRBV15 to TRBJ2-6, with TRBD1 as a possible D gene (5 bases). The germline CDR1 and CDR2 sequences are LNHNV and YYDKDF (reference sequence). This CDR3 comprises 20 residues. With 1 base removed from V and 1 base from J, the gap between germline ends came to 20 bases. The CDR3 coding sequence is TGTGCCACCAGCAGAGCCTCCCTCAGGGCCCTTCCTTCTGGGGCCAACGTCCTGACTTTC. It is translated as CATSRASLRALPSGANVLTF.

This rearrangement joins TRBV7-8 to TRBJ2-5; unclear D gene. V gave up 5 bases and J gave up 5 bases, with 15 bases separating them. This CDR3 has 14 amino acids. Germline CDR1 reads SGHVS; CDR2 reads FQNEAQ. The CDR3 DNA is TGTGCCAGCAGCATAGAGCCGGGTTCCGAGACCCAGTACTTC. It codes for CASSIEPGSETQYF.

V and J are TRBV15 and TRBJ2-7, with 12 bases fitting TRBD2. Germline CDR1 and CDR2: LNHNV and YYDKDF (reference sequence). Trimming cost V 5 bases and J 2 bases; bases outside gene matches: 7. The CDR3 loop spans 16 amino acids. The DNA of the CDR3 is TGTGCCACCAGCCCATATCGGACTAGCGGGACCTACGAGCAGTACTTC. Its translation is CATSPYRTSGTYEQYF. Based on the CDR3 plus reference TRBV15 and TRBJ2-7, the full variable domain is DAMVIQNPRYQVTQFGKPVTLSCSQTLNHNVMYWYQQKSSQAPKLLFHYYDKDFNNEADTPDNFQSRRPNTSFCFLDIRSPGLGDTAMYLCATSPYRTSGTYEQYFGPGTRLTVT.

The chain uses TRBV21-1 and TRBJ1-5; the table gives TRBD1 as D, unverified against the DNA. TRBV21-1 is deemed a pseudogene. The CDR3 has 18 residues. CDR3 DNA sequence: TGTGCCAGCAGCTTTCAGGACAGGGAAAGGAATAGCAATCAGCCCCAGCATTTT. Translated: CASSFQDRERNSNQPQHF.

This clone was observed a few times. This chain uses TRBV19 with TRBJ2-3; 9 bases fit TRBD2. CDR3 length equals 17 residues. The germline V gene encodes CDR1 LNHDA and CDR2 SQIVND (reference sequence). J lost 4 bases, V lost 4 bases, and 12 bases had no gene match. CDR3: CASSTPSGNPSSDTQYF. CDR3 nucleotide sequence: TGTGCCAGTAGTACGCCTAGCGGGAATCCCTCGTCAGATACGCAGTATTTT.

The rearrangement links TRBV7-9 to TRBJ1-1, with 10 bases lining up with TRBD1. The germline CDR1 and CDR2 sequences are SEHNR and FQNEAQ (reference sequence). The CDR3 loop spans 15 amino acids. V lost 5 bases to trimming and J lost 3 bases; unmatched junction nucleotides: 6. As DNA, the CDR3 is TGTGCCAGCAGCCCCGACAGGGGGCGGGACACTGAAGCTTTCTTT. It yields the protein CASSPDRGRDTEAFF.

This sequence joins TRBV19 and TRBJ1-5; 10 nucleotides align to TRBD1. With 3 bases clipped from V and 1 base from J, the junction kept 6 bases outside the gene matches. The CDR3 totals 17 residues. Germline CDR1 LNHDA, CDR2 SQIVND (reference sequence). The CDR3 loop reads CASSIRDRGLSNQPQHF. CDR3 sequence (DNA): TGTGCCAGTAGTATCCGGGACAGGGGTTTGAGCAATCAGCCCCAGCATTTT.

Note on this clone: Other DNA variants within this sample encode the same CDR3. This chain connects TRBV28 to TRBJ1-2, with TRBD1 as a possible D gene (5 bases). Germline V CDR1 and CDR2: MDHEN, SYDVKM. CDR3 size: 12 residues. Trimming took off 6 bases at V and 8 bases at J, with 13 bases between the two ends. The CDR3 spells CASSPEGRGYTF. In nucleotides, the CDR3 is TGTGCCAGCAGCCCGGAGGGGCGGGGCTACACCTTC.

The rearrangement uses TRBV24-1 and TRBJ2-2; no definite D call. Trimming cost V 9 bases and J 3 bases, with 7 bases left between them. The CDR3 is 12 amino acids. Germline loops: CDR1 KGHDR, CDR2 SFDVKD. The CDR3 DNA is TGTGCCACCTCCCTCGACACCGGGGAGCTGTTTTTT. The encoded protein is CATSLDTGELFF.

As DNA, the CDR3 is TGTGCCAGCAGTTTACTTCCGGGACAACGAAACACCATATATTTT. Residues: CASSLLPGQRNTIYF. The chain combines TRBV28 with TRBJ1-3, with a possible D match to TRBD1 (6 bases). The germline gives CDR1 MDHEN, CDR2 SYDVKM. Trimming stripped 2 bases from V and 5 bases from J, with 13 bases between. This CDR3 contains 15 residues. The variable domain in full, with the rest retrieved from reference TRBV28 and TRBJ1-3, is DVKVTQSSRYLVKRTGEKVFLECVQDMDHENMFWYRQDPGLGLRLIYFSYDVKMKEKGDIPEGYSVSREKKERFSLILESASTNQTSMYLCASSLLPGQRNTIYFGEGSWLTVV.

DNA of the CDR3: TGTGCCAGCAGTATAGCGGGAGGGAGCTCCTACGAGCAGTACTTC. Protein product: CASSIAGGSSYEQYF. The chain employs TRBV28 and TRBJ2-7, with TRBD2 identical over 11 bases. This CDR3 has 15 amino acids. Per the germline V gene, CDR1 is MDHEN and CDR2 is SYDVKM. The V segment lost 5 bases and the J segment 0 bases; nucleotides outside the gene matches: 3.

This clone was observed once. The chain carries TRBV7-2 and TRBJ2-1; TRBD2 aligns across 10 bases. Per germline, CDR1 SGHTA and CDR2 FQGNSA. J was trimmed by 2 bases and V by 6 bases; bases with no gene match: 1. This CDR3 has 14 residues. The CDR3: CASRSGRAYNEQFF. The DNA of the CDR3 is TGTGCCAGCAGAAGCGGGAGGGCCTACAATGAGCAGTTCTTC.

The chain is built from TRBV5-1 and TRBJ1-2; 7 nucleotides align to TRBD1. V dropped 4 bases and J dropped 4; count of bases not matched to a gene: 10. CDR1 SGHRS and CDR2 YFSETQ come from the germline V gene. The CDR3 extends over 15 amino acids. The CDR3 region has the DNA TGCGCCAGCAGCAAAACCAGGGGGGTTGGCTATGGCTACACCTTC. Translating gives CASSKTRGVGYGYTF.

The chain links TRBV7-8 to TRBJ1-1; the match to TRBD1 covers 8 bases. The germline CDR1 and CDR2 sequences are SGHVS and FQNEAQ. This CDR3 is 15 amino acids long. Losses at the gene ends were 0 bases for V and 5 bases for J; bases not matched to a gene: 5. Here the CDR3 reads CASSLARTGRTEAFF. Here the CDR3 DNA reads TGTGCCAGCAGCTTAGCGCGGACAGGGAGGACTGAAGCTTTCTTT.

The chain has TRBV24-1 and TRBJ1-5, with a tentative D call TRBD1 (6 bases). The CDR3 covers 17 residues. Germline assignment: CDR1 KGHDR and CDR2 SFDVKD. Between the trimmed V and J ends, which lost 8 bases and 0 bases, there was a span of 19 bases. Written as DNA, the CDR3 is TGTGCCACCAAGTCCAGGGGACCCCGATATAGCAATCAGCCCCAGCATTTT. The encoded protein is CATKSRGPRYSNQPQHF.

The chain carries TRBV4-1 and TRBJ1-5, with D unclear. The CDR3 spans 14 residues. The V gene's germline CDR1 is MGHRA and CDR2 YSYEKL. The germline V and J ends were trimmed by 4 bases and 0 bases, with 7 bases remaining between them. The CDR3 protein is CASSPGISNQPQHF. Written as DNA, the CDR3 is TGCGCCAGCAGCCCGGGGATTAGCAATCAGCCCCAGCATTTT.

CDR3 region: CASSPDWQSYEQYF. DNA for the CDR3: TGTGCCAGCAGCCCCGACTGGCAGTCCTACGAGCAGTACTTC. This rearrangement joins TRBV7-2 to TRBJ2-7, with D uncertain. CDR1 is SGHTA, CDR2 FQGNSA, per germline. V was pared by 5 bases and J by 1 base, with 12 bases between. The CDR3 contains 14 residues.